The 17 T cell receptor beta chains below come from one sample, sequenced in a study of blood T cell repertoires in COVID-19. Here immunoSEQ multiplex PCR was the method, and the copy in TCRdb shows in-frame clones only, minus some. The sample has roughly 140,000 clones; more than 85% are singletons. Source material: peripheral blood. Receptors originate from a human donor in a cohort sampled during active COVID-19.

The CDR3 region is CAWSFPRGGFGYTF. In DNA, the CDR3 is TGTGCCTGGAGTTTCCCGCGGGGGGGCTTTGGCTACACCTTC. The chain recombines TRBV30 with TRBJ1-2; D possibly corresponds to TRBD1 (6 bases). The length of the CDR3 is 14 residues. Looked up from germline, CDR1 is GTSNPN and CDR2 is SVGIG (reference sequence). The ends were cut back, 2 bases at V and 7 bases at J, with 17 bases in the middle.

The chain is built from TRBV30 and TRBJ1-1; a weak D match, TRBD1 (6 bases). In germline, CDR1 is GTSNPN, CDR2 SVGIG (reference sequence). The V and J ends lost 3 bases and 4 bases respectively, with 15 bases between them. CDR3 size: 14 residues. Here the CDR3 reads CAWRGKQGTTEAFF. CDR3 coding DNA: TGTGCCTGGAGGGGAAAACAGGGTACCACTGAAGCTTTCTTT.

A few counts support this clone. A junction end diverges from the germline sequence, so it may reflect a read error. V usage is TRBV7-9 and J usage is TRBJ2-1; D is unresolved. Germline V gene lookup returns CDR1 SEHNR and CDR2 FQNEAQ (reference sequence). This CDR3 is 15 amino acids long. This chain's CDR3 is CACSQAWSSYNEQFF. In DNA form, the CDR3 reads TGTGCCTGCAGCCAAGCGTGGAGCTCCTACAATGAGCAGTTCTTC.

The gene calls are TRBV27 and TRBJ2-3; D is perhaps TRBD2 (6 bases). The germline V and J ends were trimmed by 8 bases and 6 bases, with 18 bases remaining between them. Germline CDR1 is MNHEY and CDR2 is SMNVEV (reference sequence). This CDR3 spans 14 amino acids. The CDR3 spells CASRKDYRVDTQYF. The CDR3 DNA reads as TGTGCCAGCCGGAAGGACTACCGGGTGGATACGCAGTATTTT.

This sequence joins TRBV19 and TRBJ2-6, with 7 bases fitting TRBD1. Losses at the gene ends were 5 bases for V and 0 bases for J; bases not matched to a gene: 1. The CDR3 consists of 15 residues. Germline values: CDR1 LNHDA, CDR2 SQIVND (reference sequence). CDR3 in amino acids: CASSSGGSGANVLTF. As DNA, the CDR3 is TGTGCCAGTAGTTCAGGGGGCTCTGGGGCCAACGTCCTGACTTTC. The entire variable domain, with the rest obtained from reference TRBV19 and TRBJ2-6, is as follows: DGGITQSPKYLFRKEGQNVTLSCEQNLNHDAMYWYRQDPGQGLRLIYYSQIVNDFQKGDIAEGYSVSREKKESFPLTVTSAQKNPTAFYLCASSSGGSGANVLTFGAGSRLTVL.

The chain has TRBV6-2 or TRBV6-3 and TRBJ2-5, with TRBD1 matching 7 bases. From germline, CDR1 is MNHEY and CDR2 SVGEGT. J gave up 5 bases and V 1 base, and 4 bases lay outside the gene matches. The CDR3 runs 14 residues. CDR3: CASSYWEGGETQYF. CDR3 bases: TGTGCCAGCAGTTACTGGGAAGGGGGCGAGACCCAGTACTTC.

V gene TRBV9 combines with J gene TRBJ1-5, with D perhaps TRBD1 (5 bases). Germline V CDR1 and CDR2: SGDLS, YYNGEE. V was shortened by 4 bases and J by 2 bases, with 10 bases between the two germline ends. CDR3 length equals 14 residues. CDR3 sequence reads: CASSFGQGNQPQHF. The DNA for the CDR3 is TGTGCCAGCAGCTTCGGACAAGGCAATCAGCCCCAGCATTTT.

The CDR3 DNA reads TGTGCCAGCAGCAATGACAGGGATTTACGTCAGCCCCAGCATTTT. Translation gives CASSNDRDLRQPQHF. The chain uses TRBV21-1 and TRBJ1-5; TRBD1 is the table's D call and was not checked against the DNA. TRBV21-1 is labeled a pseudogene. CDR3 size: 15 residues.

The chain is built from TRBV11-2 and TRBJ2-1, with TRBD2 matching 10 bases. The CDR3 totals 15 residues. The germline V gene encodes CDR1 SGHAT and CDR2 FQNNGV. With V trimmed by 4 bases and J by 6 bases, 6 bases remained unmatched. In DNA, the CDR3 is TGTGCCAGCAGCTATATAGCGGGGGGCCGCAATGAGCAGTTCTTC. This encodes CASSYIAGGRNEQFF.

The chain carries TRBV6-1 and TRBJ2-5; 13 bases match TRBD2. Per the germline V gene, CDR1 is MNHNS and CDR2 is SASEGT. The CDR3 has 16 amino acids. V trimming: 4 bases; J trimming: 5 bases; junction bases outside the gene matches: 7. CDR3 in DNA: TGTGCCAGCAGTGTCGGACTAGCGGGGGCTGGCGAGACCCAGTACTTC. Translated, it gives CASSVGLAGAGETQYF.

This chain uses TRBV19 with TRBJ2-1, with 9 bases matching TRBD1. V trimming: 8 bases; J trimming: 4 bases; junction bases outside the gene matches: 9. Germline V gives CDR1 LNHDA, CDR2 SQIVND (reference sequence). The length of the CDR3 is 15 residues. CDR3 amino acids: CASGGQGTGYNEQFF. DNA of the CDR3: TGTGCCAGTGGAGGACAGGGGACGGGGTACAATGAGCAGTTCTTC.

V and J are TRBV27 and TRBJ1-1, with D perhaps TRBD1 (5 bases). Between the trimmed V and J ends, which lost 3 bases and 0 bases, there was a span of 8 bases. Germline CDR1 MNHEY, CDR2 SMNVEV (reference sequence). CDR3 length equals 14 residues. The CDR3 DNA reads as TGTGCCAGCAGTTTGACAGCCATGAACACTGAAGCTTTCTTT. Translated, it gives CASSLTAMNTEAFF.

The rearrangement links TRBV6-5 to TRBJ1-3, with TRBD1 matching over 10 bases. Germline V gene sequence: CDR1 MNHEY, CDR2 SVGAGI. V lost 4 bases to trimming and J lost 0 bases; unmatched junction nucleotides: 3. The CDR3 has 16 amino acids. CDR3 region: CASSWDRGNSGNTIYF. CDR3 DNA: TGTGCCAGCAGTTGGGACAGGGGTAACTCTGGAAACACCATATATTTT.

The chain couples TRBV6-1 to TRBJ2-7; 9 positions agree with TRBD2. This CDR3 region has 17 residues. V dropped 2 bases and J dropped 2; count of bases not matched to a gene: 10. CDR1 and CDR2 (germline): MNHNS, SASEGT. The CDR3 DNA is TGTGCCAGCAGTGAATTTGCAGCGGGGGGACCACCCTACGAGCAGTACTTC. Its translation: CASSEFAAGGPPYEQYF.

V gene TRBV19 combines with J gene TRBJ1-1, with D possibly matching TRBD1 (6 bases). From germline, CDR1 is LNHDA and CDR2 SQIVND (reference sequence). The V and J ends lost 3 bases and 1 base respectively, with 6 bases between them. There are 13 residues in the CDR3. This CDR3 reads CASSIRGNTEAFF. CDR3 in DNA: TGTGCCAGTAGTATCAGGGGGAACACTGAAGCTTTCTTT.

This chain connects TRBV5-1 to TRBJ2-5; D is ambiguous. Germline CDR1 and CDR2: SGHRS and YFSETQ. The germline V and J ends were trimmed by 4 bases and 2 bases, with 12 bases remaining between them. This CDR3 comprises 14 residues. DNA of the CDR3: TGCGCCAGCAGCAGAGACCTAGAACAAGAGACCCAGTACTTC. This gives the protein CASSRDLEQETQYF.

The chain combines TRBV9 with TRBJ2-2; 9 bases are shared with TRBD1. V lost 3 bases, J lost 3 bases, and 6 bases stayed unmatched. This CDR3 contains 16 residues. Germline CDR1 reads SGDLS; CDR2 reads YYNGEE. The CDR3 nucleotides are TGTGCCAGCAGCGATCCGGGACAGGGATACACCGGGGAGCTGTTTTTT. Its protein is CASSDPGQGYTGELFF.